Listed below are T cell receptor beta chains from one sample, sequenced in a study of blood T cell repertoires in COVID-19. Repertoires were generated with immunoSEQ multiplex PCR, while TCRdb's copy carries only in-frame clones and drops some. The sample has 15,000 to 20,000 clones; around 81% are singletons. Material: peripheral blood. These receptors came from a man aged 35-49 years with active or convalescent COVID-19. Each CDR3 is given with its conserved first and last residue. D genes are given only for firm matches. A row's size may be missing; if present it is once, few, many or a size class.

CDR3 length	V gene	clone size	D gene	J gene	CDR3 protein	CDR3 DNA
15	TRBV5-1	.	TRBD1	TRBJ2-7	CASRTGTGGIYEQYF	TGCGCCAGCAGAACCGGGACAGGGGGCATATACGAGCAGTACTTC
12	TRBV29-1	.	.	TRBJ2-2	CSVASNTGELFF	TGCAGCGTTGCTTCGAACACCGGGGAGCTGTTTTTT
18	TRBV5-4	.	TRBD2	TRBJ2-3	CASSLTSGGRPLTDTQYF	TGTGCCAGCAGCTTGACTAGCGGGGGAAGACCTTTAACAGATACGCAGTATTTT
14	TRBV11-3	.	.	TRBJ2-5	CASSLSRGQETQYF	TGTGCCAGCAGCTTATCCCGGGGCCAAGAGACCCAGTACTTC
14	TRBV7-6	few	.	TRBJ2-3	CASSLAGEPDTQYF	TGTGCCAGCAGCTTAGCAGGGGAACCGGATACGCAGTATTTT
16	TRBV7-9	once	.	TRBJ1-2	CASSFAGSKSYYGYTF	TGTGCCAGCAGCTTTGCAGGGTCAAAATCCTACTATGGCTACACCTTC
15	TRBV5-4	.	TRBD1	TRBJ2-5	CASSSTGGNQETQYF	TGTGCCAGCAGCTCGACAGGGGGAAACCAAGAGACCCAGTACTTC
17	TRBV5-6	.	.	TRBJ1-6	CASSPGGGGVYNSPLHF	TGTGCCAGCAGCCCCGGGGGGGGTGGGGTTTATAATTCACCCCTCCACTTT
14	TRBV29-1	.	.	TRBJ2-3	CSVEGGRGTDTQYF	TGCAGCGTTGAGGGGGGTAGGGGCACAGATACGCAGTATTTT
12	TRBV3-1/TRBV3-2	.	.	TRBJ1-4	CASSQGNTAALF	TGTGCCAGCAGCCAAGGCAATACGGCGGCGTTATTT
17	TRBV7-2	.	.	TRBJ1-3	CASSLVGATAPGNTIYF	TGTGCCAGCAGCTTAGTGGGGGCGACGGCCCCTGGAAACACCATATATTTT
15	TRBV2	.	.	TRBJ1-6	CASRPTGTGNSPLHF	TGTGCCAGCAGGCCTACAGGGACGGGAAATTCACCCCTCCACTTT
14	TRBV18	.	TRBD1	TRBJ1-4	CASSRQGYDEKLFF	TGTGCCAGCTCCCGACAGGGGTACGATGAAAAACTGTTTTTT
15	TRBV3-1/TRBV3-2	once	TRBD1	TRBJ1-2	CASSRPGQGVYGYTF	TGTGCCAGCAGCCGGCCAGGACAGGGGGTTTATGGCTACACCTTC
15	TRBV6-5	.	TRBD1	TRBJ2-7	CASSYRQGAIYEQYF	TGTGCCAGCAGTTACCGACAGGGGGCAATCTACGAGCAGTACTTC
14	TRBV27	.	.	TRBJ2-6	CASRQNSGANVLTF	TGTGCCAGCAGACAAAACTCTGGGGCCAACGTCCTGACTTTC
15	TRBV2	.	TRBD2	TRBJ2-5	CASTTSGTGTETQYF	TGTGCCAGCACCACTAGCGGGACGGGGACCGAGACCCAGTACTTC
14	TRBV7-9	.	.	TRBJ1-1	CASSFPAENTEAFF	TGTGCCAGCAGCTTCCCGGCGGAGAACACTGAAGCTTTCTTT
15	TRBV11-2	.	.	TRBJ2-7	CASSLVLADSYEQYF	TGTGCCAGCAGCTTAGTCTTGGCAGATTCCTACGAGCAGTACTTC
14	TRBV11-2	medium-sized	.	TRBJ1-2	CASSWAGGSYGYTF	TGTGCCAGCAGCTGGGCTGGGGGGAGCTATGGCTACACCTTC
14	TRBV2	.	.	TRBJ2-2	CASKQAVNTGELFF	TGTGCCAGCAAACAAGCGGTGAACACCGGGGAGCTGTTTTTT
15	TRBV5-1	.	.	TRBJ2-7	CASSFWAGTPYEQYF	TGCGCCAGCAGCTTTTGGGCAGGGACACCCTACGAGCAGTACTTC
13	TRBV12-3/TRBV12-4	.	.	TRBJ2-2	CASSPPNTGELFF	TGTGCCAGCAGTCCTCCGAACACCGGGGAGCTGTTTTTT
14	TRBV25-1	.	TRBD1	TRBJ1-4	CASSDPDRGEKLFF	TGTGCCAGCAGTGATCCAGACAGGGGGGAAAAACTGTTTTTT
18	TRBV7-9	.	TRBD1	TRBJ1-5	CASSLSPGQGNFYQPQHF	TGTGCCAGCAGCTTGTCCCCGGGACAGGGGAATTTTTATCAGCCCCAGCATTTT
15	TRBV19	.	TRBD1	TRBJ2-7	CASSHRGQGSFEQYF	TGTGCCAGTAGCCATCGGGGACAGGGGTCGTTCGAGCAGTACTTC
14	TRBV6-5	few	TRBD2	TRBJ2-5	CASSSWEGPETQYF	TGTGCCAGCAGTTCCTGGGAGGGTCCGGAGACCCAGTACTTC
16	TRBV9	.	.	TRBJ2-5	CASSVAPGRGQETQYF	TGTGCCAGCAGCGTCGCCCCCGGTAGGGGTCAAGAGACCCAGTACTTC
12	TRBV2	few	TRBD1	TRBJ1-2	CASRDRGPGYTF	TGTGCCAGCAGGGACAGGGGGCCTGGCTACACCTTC
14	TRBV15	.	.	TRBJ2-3	CATSKGQLTDTQYF	TGTGCCACCAGCAAGGGACAACTCACAGATACGCAGTATTTT
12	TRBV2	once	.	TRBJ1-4	CASHSGNEKLFF	TGTGCCAGCCACAGCGGTAATGAAAAACTGTTTTTT
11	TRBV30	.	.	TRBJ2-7	CAYRLQGPLYF	TGTGCCTACAGGCTCCAGGGTCCGCTGTACTTC
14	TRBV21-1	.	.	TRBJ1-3	CASSRDQGAHTIYF	TGTGCCAGCAGCAGGGATCAGGGGGCCCACACCATATATTTT
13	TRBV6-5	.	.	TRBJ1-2	CASRTQGLHGYTF	TGTGCCAGCAGGACCCAGGGGCTTCATGGCTACACCTTC
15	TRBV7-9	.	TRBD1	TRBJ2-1	CASSVDQRDRGEKFF	TGTGCCAGCAGCGTAGATCAGCGGGACAGGGGGGAAAAGTTCTTC
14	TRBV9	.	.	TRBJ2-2	CASGRGADTGELFF	TGTGCCAGCGGACGGGGAGCCGACACCGGGGAGCTGTTTTTT
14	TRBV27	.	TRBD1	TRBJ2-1	CAKPTGGPDNEQFF	TGTGCCAAACCTACAGGGGGGCCGGACAATGAGCAGTTCTTC
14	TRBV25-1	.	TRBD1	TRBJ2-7	CALGQPYIAYEQYF	TGTGCCCTGGGACAGCCATACATTGCCTACGAGCAGTACTTC
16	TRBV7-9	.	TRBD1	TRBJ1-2	CASSSFKGQSNYGYTF	TGTGCCAGCAGCTCCTTTAAGGGACAGTCAAACTATGGCTACACCTTC
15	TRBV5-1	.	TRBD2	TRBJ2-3	CASSLGGGSPGTQYF	TGCGCCAGCAGCTTGGGGGGGGGTTCCCCGGGTACGCAGTATTTT
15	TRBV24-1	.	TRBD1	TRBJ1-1	CATSDLTGEDTEAFF	TGTGCCACCAGTGACCTTACAGGGGAGGACACTGAAGCTTTCTTT
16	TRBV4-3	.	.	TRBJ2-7	CASSQDGWASHYEQYF	TGCGCCAGCAGCCAAGATGGTTGGGCCAGTCACTACGAGCAGTACTTC
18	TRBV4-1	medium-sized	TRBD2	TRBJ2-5	CASSQEGSSGGTTGTQYF	TGCGCCAGCAGCCAAGAGGGATCTAGCGGGGGGACTACAGGGACCCAGTACTTC
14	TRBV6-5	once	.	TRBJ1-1	CASRGFEPLSRAFF	TGTGCCAGCCGCGGTTTTGAGCCCCTCTCTCGAGCTTTCTTT
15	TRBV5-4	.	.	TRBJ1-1	CASSYPDYRNTEAFF	TGTGCCAGCAGCTACCCAGACTACCGAAACACTGAAGCTTTCTTT
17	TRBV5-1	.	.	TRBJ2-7	CASSLGAGTYTSYEQYF	TGCGCCAGCAGCTTGGGGGCAGGGACTTATACCTCCTACGAGCAGTACTTC
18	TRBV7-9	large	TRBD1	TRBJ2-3	CASSLGRDRVEWTDTQYF	TGTGCCAGCAGCTTAGGCCGGGACAGGGTTGAATGGACAGATACGCAGTATTTT
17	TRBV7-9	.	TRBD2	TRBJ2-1	CASSSVAGGPSYNEQFF	TGTGCCAGCAGCTCAGTAGCGGGGGGGCCTTCCTACAATGAGCAGTTCTTC